The TCR beta chain described here comes from a study of T cell responses to AZD1222 COVID-19 vaccine. Study-level results: In the spike-specific TCR repertoire, nearly half reportedly target unmutated variant regions. Vaccine-associated CD4 TCRs spanned spike, dominant at 160-218 and 743-854.

Clones were sequenced by immunoSEQ multiplex PCR, and TCRdb holds only the in-frame ones, with some missing. The sample includes fewer than 120,000 clones, about 87% of them seen just once. CDR1 and CDR2 (germline): LNHDA, SQIVND (reference sequence). The trim removed 4 bases at V and 0 bases at J, leaving 13 bases unmatched. This CDR3 is built from 18 residues. With regard to this clone: Its antigen is undetermined.

This TCR derives from an adult in good health. This chain uses TRBV19 with TRBJ1-1; 8 bases are a match to TRBD1. Sequencing was performed on peripheral blood, taken on day 0 of AZD1222 vaccination. The CDR3 reads CASSTVRTGWAMNTEAFF. CDR3 DNA: TGTGCCAGTAGTACCGTCCGGACAGGGTGGGCGATGAACACTGAAGCTTTCTTT.